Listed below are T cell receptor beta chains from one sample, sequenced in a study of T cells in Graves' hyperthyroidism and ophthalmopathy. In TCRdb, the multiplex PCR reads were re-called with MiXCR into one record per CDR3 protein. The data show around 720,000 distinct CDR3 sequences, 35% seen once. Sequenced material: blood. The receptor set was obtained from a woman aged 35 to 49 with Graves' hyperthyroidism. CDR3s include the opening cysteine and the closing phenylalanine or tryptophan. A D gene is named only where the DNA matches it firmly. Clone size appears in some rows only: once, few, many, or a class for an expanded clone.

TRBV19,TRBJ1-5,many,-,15,TGTGCCAGCCAGGCCAAGGGGATTAGCAATCAGCCCCAGCATTTT,CASQAKGISNQPQHF
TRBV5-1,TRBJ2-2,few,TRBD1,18,TGCGCCAGCAGCGGCAGGGCCCCCGGGACAGGGAACACCGGGGAGCTGTTTTTT,CASSGRAPGTGNTGELFF
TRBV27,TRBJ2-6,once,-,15,TGTGCCAGCAGAAGGGGCCGGTTCGGGGCCAACGTCCTGACTTTC,CASRRGRFGANVLTF
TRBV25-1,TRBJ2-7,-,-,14,TGTGCCAGCAGTCCTCTGGGCCCAACCTACGAACAGTACTTC,CASSPLGPTYEQYF
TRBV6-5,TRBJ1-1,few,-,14,TGTGCCAGCAGTTTTGAGGGGATGAGCACTGAAGCTTTCTTT,CASSFEGMSTEAFF
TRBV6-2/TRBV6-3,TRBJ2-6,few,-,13,TGTGCCAGCATCGAATCTGGGGCCAACGTCCTGACTTTC,CASIESGANVLTF
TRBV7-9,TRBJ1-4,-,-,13,TGCGCCAGCAGCCTGACGACACAGGGTGGACTGTTTTTT,CASSLTTQGGLFF
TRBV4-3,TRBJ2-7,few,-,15,TGCGCCAGCAGCCAAGATCTAGTGGCAGGCTACGAGCAGTACTTC,CASSQDLVAGYEQYF
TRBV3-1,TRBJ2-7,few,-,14,TGTGCCAGCAGCCAAGTAAGTCAGGGCAACAAGCAGTACTTC,CASSQVSQGNKQYF
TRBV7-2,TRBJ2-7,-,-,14,TGCGCCAGCAGCCAATCAGGGGCCCGCTACGAGCAGTACTTC,CASSQSGARYEQYF
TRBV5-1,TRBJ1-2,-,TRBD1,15,TGCGCCAGCAGCTTTGAGGGGGCGTCTGACTATGGCTACACCTTC,CASSFEGASDYGYTF
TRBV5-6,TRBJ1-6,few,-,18,TGTGCCAGCAGCAACTCATGGCGGGACTTCGGCGGTTATTCACCCCTCCACTTT,CASSNSWRDFGGYSPLHF
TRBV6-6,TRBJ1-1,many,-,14,TGTGCCAGCAGTTACCAGGGCACGAACACTGAAGCTTTCTTT,CASSYQGTNTEAFF
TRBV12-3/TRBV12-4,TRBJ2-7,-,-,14,TGTGCCAGCAGTCCCATCGGCCTCAGGTGCGAGCAGTACTTC,CASSPIGLRCEQYF
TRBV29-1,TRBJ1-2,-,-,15,TGCAGCGTCCACCCCGGGACGAGGGGCTACGGTGGCTACACCTTC,CSVHPGTRGYGGYTF
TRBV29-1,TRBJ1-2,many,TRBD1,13,TGCAGCGTTGAAAGGGGCGGGACAGGTGAACGAACCTTC,CSVERGGTGERTF
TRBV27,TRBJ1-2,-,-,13,TGTGCCAGCAGTTTCAAGATTAACTATGGCTACACCTTC,CASSFKINYGYTF
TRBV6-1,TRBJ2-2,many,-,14,TGTGCCAGCAACCGACTAGTTAATGACGGGGAGCTGTTTTTT,CASNRLVNDGELFF
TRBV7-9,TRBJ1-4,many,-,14,TGTGCCATTAACCGGGACTCAACTAATGAAAAACTGTTTTTT,CAINRDSTNEKLFF
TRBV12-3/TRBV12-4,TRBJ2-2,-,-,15,TGTGCCAGCAGTTTCGTGGGTGGGCGGACCGGGGAGCTGTTTTTT,CASSFVGGRTGELFF
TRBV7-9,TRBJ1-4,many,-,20,TGTGCCAGCAGCAGACCCGGGACTCCGCATCCCCACGCAACTAATGAAAAACTGTTTTTT,CASSRPGTPHPHATNEKLFF
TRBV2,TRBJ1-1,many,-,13,TGTGCCAGCAGTCTACAGGGAGTAAATGAAGCTTTCTTT,CASSLQGVNEAFF